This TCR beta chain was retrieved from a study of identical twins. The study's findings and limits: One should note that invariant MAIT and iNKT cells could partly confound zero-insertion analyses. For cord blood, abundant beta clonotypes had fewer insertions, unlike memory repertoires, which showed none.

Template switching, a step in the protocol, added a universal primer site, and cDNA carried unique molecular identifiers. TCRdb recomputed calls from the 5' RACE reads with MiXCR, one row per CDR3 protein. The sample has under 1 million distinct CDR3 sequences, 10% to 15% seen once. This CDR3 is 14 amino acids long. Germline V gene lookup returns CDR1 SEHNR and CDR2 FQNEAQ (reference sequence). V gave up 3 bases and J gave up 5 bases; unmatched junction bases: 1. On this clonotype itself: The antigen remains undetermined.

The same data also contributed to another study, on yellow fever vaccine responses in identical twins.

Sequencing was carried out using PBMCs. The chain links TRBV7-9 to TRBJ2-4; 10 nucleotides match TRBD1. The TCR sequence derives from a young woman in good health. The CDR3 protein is CASSLTGGENIQYF. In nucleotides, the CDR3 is TGTGCCAGCAGCTTGACAGGGGGCGAAAACATTCAGTACTTC.